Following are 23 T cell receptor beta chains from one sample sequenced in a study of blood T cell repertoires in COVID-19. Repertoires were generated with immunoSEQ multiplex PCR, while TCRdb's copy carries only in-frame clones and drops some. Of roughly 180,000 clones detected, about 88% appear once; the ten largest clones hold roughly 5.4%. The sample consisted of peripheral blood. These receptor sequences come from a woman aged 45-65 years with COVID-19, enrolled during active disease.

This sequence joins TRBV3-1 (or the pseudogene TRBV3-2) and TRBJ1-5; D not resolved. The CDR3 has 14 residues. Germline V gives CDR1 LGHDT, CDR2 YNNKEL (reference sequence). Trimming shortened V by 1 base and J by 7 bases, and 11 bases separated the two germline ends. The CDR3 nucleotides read TGTGCCAGCAGCCAAGGAACGGGATGGCAGCCCCAGCATTTT. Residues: CASSQGTGWQPQHF.

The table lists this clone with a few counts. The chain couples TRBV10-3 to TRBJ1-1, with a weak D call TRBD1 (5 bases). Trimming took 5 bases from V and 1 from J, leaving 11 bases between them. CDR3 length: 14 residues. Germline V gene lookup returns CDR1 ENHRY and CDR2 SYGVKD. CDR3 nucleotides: TGTGCCATCAGTACGACGGGGGGGAACACTGAAGCTTTCTTT. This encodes CAISTTGGNTEAFF.

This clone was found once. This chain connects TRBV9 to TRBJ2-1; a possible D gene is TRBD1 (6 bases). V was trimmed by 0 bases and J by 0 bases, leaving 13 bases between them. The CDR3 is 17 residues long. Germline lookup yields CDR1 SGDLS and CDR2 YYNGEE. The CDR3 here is CASSVVGQLSSYNEQFF. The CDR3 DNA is TGTGCCAGCAGCGTAGTAGGACAGCTGAGCTCCTACAATGAGCAGTTCTTC. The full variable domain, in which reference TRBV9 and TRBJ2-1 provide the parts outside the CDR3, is DSGVTQTPKHLITATGQRVTLRCSPRSGDLSVYWYQQSLDQGLQFLIQYYNGEERAKGNILERFSAQQFPDLHSELNLSSLELGDSALYFCASSVVGQLSSYNEQFFGPGTRLTVL.

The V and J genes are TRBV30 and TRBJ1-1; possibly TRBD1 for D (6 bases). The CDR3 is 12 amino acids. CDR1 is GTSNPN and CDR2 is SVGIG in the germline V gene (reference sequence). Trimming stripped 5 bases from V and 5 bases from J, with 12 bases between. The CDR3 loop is CAWQAGVTEAFF. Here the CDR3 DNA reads TGTGCCTGGCAGGCAGGGGTTACTGAAGCTTTCTTT.

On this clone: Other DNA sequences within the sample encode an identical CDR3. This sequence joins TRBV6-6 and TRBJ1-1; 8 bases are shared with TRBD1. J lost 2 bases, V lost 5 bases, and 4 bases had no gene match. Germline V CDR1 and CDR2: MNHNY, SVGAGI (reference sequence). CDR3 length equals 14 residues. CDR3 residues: CASSTGQGNTEAFF. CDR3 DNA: TGTGCCAGCAGTACAGGACAGGGAAACACTGAAGCTTTCTTT.

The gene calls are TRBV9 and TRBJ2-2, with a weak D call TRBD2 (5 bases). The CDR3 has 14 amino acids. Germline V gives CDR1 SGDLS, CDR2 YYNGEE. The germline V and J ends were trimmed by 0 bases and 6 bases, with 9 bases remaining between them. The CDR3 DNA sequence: TGTGCCAGCAGCGTAGCGCCGGGGTCCGGGGAGCTGTTTTTT. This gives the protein CASSVAPGSGELFF.

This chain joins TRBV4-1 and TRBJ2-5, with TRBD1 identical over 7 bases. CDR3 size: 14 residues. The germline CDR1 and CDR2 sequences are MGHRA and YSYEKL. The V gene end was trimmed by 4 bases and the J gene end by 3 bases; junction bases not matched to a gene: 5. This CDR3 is CASSLLDREETQYF. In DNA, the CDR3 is TGCGCCAGCAGCCTACTCGACAGGGAAGAGACCCAGTACTTC.

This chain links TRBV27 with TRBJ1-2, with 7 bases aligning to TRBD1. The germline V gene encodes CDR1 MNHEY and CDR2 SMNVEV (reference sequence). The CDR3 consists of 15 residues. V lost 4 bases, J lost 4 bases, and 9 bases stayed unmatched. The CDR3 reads CASSSTGQAIYGYTF. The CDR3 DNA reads TGTGCCAGCAGTTCGACCGGACAGGCGATCTATGGCTACACCTTC.

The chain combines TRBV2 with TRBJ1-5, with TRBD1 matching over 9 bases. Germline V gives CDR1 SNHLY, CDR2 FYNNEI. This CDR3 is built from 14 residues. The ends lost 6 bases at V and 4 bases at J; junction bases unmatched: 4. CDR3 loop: CASSKDRGNQPQHF. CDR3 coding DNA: TGTGCCAGCAGCAAGGACAGGGGAAATCAGCCCCAGCATTTT.

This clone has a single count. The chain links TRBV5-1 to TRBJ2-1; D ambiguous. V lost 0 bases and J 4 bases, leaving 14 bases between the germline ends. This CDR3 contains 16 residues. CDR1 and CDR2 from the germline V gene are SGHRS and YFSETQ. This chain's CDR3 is CASSLAGVADYNEQFF. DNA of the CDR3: TGCGCCAGCAGCTTGGCCGGAGTAGCCGATTACAATGAGCAGTTCTTC.

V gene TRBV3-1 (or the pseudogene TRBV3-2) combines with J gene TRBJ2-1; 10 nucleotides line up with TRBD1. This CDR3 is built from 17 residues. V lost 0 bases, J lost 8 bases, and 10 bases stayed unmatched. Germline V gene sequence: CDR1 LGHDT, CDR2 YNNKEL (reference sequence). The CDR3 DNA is TGTGCCAGCAGCCAAGATAGCGAGGGACAGGGGATCCATGAGCAGTTCTTC. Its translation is CASSQDSEGQGIHEQFF.

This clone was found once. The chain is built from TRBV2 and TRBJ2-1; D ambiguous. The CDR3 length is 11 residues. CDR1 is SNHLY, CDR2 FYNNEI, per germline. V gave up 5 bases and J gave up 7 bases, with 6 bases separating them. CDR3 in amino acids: CASSPQNEQFF. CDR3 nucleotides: TGTGCCAGCAGTCCCCAGAATGAGCAGTTCTTC.

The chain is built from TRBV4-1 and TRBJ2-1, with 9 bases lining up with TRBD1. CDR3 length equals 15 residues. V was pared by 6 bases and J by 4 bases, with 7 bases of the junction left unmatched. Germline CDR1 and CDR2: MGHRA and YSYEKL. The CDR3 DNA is TGCGCCAGCAGTCCGAGACAGGGGGTATACAATGAGCAGTTCTTC. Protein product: CASSPRQGVYNEQFF.

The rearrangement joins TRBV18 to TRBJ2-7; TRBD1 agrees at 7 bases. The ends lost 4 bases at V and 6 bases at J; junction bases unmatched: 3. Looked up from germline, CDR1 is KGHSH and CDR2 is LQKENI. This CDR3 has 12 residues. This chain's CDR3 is CASSQQGTEQYF. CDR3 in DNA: TGTGCCAGCTCACAACAGGGGACCGAGCAGTACTTC.

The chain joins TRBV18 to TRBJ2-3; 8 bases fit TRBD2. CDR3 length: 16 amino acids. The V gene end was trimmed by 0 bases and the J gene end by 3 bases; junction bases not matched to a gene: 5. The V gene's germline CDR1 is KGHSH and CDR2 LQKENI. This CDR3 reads CASSPPAAGGTDTQYF. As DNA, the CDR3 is TGTGCCAGCTCACCACCGGCGGCGGGGGGAACAGATACGCAGTATTTT.

In DNA form, the CDR3 reads TGTGTCACCCGCCCCCAGGGGCTCGGCACCGGGGAGCTGTTTTTT. This encodes CVTRPQGLGTGELFF. The V gene is TRBV27, the J gene TRBJ2-2, with D perhaps TRBD1 (6 bases). The length of the CDR3 is 15 residues. CDR1 MNHEY and CDR2 SMNVEV come from the germline V gene (reference sequence).

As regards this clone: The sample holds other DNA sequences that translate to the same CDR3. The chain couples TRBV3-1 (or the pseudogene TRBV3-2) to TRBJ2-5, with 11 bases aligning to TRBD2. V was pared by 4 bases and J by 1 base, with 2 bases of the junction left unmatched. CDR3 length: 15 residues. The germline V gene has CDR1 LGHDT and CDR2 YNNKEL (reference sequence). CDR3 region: CASSPTSGGQETQYF. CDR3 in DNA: TGTGCCAGCAGCCCAACTAGCGGGGGCCAAGAGACCCAGTACTTC.

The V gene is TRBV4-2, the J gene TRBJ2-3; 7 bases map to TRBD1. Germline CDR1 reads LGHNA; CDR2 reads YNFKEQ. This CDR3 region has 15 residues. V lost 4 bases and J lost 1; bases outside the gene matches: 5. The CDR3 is CASSLGQEGTDTQYF. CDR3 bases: TGTGCCAGCAGCCTAGGACAGGAGGGCACAGATACGCAGTATTTT.

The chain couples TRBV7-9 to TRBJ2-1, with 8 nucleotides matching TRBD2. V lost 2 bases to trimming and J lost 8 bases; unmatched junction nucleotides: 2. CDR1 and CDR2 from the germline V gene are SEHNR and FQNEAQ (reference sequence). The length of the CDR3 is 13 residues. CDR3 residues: CASSLTAGDEQFF. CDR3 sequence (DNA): TGTGCCAGCAGCTTAACAGCGGGGGATGAGCAGTTCTTC. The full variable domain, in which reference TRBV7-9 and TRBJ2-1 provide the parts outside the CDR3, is DTGVSQNPRHKITKRGQNVTFRCDPISEHNRLYWYRQTLGQGPEFLTYFQNEAQLEKSRLLSDRFSAERPKGSFSTLEIQRTEQGDSAMYLCASSLTAGDEQFFGPGTRLTVL.

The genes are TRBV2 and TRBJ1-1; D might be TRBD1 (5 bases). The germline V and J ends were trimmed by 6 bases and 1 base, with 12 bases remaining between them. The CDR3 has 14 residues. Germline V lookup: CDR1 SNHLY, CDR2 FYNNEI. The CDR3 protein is CASRGVGGNTEAFF. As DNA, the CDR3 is TGTGCCAGCAGAGGTGTGGGGGGGAACACTGAAGCTTTCTTT.

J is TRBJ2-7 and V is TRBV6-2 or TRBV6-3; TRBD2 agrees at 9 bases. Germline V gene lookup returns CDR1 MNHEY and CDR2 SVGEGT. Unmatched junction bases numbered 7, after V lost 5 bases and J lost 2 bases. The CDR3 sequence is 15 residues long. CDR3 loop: CASSAGTSSAYEQYF. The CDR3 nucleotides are TGTGCCAGCAGTGCCGGGACTAGCAGCGCCTACGAGCAGTACTTC.

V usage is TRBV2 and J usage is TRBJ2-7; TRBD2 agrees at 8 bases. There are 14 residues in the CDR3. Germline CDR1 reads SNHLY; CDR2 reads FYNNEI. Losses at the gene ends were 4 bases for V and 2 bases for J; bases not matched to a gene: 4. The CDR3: CASSGGSGAYEQYF. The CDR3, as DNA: TGTGCCAGCAGTGGTGGTAGCGGGGCCTACGAGCAGTACTTC. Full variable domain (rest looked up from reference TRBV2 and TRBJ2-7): EPEVTQTPSHQVTQMGQEVILRCVPISNHLYFYWYRQILGQKVEFLVSFYNNEISEKSEIFDDQFSVERPDGSNFTLKIRSTKLEDSAMYFCASSGGSGAYEQYFGPGTRLTVT.

The CDR3 bases are TGCAGTGCTACCAGGCAACTTGAAGCTTTCTTT. The encoded protein is CSATRQLEAFF. The chain carries TRBV20-1 and TRBJ1-1; D gene ambiguous. Trimming took off 4 bases at V and 7 bases at J, with 10 bases between the two ends. The CDR3 is made up of 11 amino acids. Per the germline V gene, CDR1 is DFQATT and CDR2 is SNEGSKA (reference sequence).